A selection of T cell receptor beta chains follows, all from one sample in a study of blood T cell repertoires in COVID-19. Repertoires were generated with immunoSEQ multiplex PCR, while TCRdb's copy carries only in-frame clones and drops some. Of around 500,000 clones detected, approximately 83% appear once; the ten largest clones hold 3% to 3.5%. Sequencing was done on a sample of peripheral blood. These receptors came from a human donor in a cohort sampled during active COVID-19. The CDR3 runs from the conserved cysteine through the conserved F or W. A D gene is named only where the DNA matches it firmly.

CDR3: CASSIRQTYEQYF
J: TRBJ2-7
V: TRBV7-2
D: -

CDR3: CASSPPPVPYNEQFF
J: TRBJ2-1
V: TRBV9
D: -

CDR3: CACGRGEYNYGYTF
J: TRBJ1-2
V: TRBV30
D: -

CDR3: CASSLAGGEANTIYF
J: TRBJ1-3
V: TRBV5-1
D: -

CDR3: CASSLKLAGGLSYNEQFF
J: TRBJ2-1
V: TRBV5-4
D: TRBD2

CDR3: CASSQSGQIYGYTF
J: TRBJ1-2
V: TRBV23-1
D: -

CDR3: CASGRAGGELFF
J: TRBJ2-2
V: TRBV6-5
D: TRBD2

CDR3: CASRAGISIGETQYF
J: TRBJ2-5
V: TRBV6-5
D: -

CDR3: CASRQTGGVFGYTF
J: TRBJ1-2
V: TRBV9
D: TRBD1

CDR3: CATSDRTENGYTF
J: TRBJ1-2
V: TRBV24-1
D: -

CDR3: CASSQNRPGLSLRYGYTF
J: TRBJ1-2
V: TRBV27
D: -

CDR3: CATQQPGANVLTF
J: TRBJ2-6
V: TRBV19
D: -

CDR3: CSVPLSQVGGSYTF
J: TRBJ1-2
V: TRBV29-1
D: -

CDR3: CASSLSGAGANVLTF
J: TRBJ2-6
V: TRBV7-9
D: -

CDR3: CASTLQGKIAIYF
J: TRBJ1-3
V: TRBV19
D: -

CDR3: CASSSLAGVRDTQYF
J: TRBJ2-3
V: TRBV3-1/TRBV3-2
D: TRBD2

CDR3: CSVETSGRAHHEQYF
J: TRBJ2-7
V: TRBV29-1
D: TRBD2

CDR3: CASSSPGWQYF
J: TRBJ2-7
V: TRBV11-2
D: -

CDR3: CASSVQAGTGREQYF
J: TRBJ2-7
V: TRBV5-1
D: TRBD1

CDR3: CAISDNSGLSYEQYF
J: TRBJ2-7
V: TRBV10-3
D: -

CDR3: CASSIWTGGYVGNQPQHF
J: TRBJ1-5
V: TRBV19
D: TRBD1

CDR3: CASRLQGAREAFF
J: TRBJ1-1
V: TRBV27
D: TRBD1

CDR3: CATAKGGSDTDTQYF
J: TRBJ2-3
V: TRBV4-2
D: -

CDR3: CASKVTGGSYEQYF
J: TRBJ2-7
V: TRBV6-5
D: TRBD1

CDR3: CASSQEGQGTSGYTF
J: TRBJ1-2
V: TRBV4-1
D: TRBD1

CDR3: CASSLVSGLRNEQFF
J: TRBJ2-1
V: TRBV7-9
D: -

CDR3: CASSLGSGGSQPQHF
J: TRBJ1-5
V: TRBV11-2
D: -

CDR3: CASSNRQGSGAGELFF
J: TRBJ2-2
V: TRBV7-8
D: -

CDR3: CASSFTLSSGRANEQYF
J: TRBJ2-7
V: TRBV11-2
D: TRBD2

CDR3: CASRSTGDGEKLFF
J: TRBJ1-4
V: TRBV28
D: TRBD1

CDR3: CASSQESGRDRDYYEQYF
J: TRBJ2-7
V: TRBV4-2
D: TRBD1

CDR3: CASSYRTGNGYTF
J: TRBJ1-2
V: TRBV7-2
D: TRBD1

CDR3: CASSPSGGTNEKLFF
J: TRBJ1-4
V: TRBV18
D: -

CDR3: CASSTGTSSVNEQFF
J: TRBJ2-1
V: TRBV2
D: TRBD2

CDR3: CASSPGTAPYEQYF
J: TRBJ2-7
V: TRBV19
D: TRBD1

CDR3: CSVGGPTSGPEQYF
J: TRBJ2-7
V: TRBV29-1
D: TRBD2

CDR3: CASSLAVNQPQHF
J: TRBJ1-5
V: TRBV5-1
D: -

CDR3: CASSLSRAYGYTF
J: TRBJ1-2
V: TRBV6-5
D: -

CDR3: CASSVRDRGSYEQYF
J: TRBJ2-7
V: TRBV9
D: TRBD1

CDR3: CASSPVSRHGLNEQFF
J: TRBJ2-1
V: TRBV5-1
D: -

CDR3: CASSLTGTRFTEAFF
J: TRBJ1-1
V: TRBV5-4
D: -